This TCR beta chain was identified in a study of read filtering for tumor transcriptome and immune sequencing. This clonotype was detected a few times. A read error may be the cause here, since a much bigger clone is one base away. From 400 to 450 ng of RNA, a library with molecular barcoded alpha/delta and beta/gamma adaptors was made. TCRdb passed the reads through MiXCR, listing each CDR3 protein once. In the table there are more than 30,000 distinct CDR3 sequences, 12% to 15% of which are singletons. The CDR3 runs 13 residues. Germline values: CDR1 KGHSH, CDR2 LQKENI. Sequences were obtained from a population of CD138-negative cells sorted from bone marrow. The chain recombines TRBV18 with TRBJ1-2; tentative D call: TRBD1 (5 bases). This TCR was recovered from a donor at least 40 years old with multiple myeloma. The DNA for the CDR3 is TGTGCCAGCCCACCGGAGACAGTGTATGGCTACACCTTC. Protein: CASPPETVYGYTF.